Below, 24 T cell receptor beta chains from the same sample are listed, as sequenced in a study of cytomegalovirus exposure and HLA in healthy donors. 60 Vbeta and 13 Jbeta primers were used in PCR. Assay: immunoSEQ multiplex PCR; the TCRdb copy retains only in-frame clones and omits some. The data show 150,000 to 200,000 clones, 82% seen once. Sample: PBMCs. These TCRs come from a girl aged 5 to 17 in good health and CMV-seropositive.

The CDR3 region is CAISDFDRGSGEQYF. The CDR3 DNA is TGTGCCATCAGTGATTTTGACAGGGGGTCGGGGGAGCAGTACTTC. The gene calls are TRBV10-3 and TRBJ2-7; 9 nucleotides agree with TRBD1. CDR1 ENHRY and CDR2 SYGVKD come from the germline V gene. This CDR3 has 15 amino acids. V dropped 3 bases and J dropped 7; count of bases not matched to a gene: 10.

J is TRBJ1-5 and V is TRBV5-6; 7 nucleotides match TRBD1. Germline V CDR1 and CDR2: SGHDT, YYEEEE. The CDR3 totals 12 residues. Trimming cost V 4 bases and J 12 bases; bases outside gene matches: 7. CDR3 in amino acids: CASSQGTVGQHF. The CDR3 nucleotides are TGTGCCAGCAGCCAAGGGACAGTAGGCCAGCATTTT.

The V gene is TRBV11-2, the J gene TRBJ2-1; 9 bases are a match to TRBD2. Germline V gives CDR1 SGHAT, CDR2 FQNNGV. Unmatched junction bases numbered 6, after V lost 5 bases and J lost 4 bases. The CDR3 contains 15 residues. The CDR3 here is CASSPGLAGYNEQFF. DNA of the CDR3: TGTGCCAGCAGCCCAGGTCTAGCGGGATACAATGAGCAGTTCTTC.

The J gene is TRBJ2-7, the V gene TRBV28; D gene uncertain. Per germline, CDR1 MDHEN and CDR2 SYDVKM. The CDR3 is 17 residues long. The V and J ends lost 9 bases and 2 bases respectively, with 26 bases between them. The CDR3, as DNA: TGTGCCAGTGTCCGGCAGGCCCTACAGCTCGATACCTACGAGCAGTACTTC. This encodes CASVRQALQLDTYEQYF.

This rearrangement joins TRBV2 to TRBJ2-2; 7 nucleotides line up with TRBD1. Germline loops: CDR1 SNHLY, CDR2 FYNNEI. This CDR3 has 15 amino acids. The trim removed 6 bases at V and 5 bases at J, leaving 9 bases unmatched. CDR3 residues: CASRRQGWWTGELFF. CDR3 sequence (DNA): TGTGCCAGCAGGAGACAGGGATGGTGGACCGGGGAGCTGTTTTTT.

The rearrangement links TRBV7-2 to TRBJ2-4, with a weak D call TRBD1 (5 bases). Germline CDR1 and CDR2: SGHTA and FQGNSA. Trimming pared 3 bases from V and 6 bases from J, leaving 15 bases between. There are 15 residues in the CDR3. The CDR3, as DNA: TGTGCCAGCAGCTTGGACACGGAGTATGGAAACATTCAGTACTTC. It encodes CASSLDTEYGNIQYF.

The chain couples TRBV7-8 to TRBJ2-3; 7 bases line up with TRBD2. The CDR3 has 16 residues. Trimming at V came to 0 bases and at J to 2 bases, leaving 5 bases not matched to a gene. Germline CDR1 SGHVS, CDR2 FQNEAQ. The CDR3 DNA reads TGTGCCAGCAGCTTAGCGGCTAGCGGTTACACAGATACGCAGTATTTT. It yields the protein CASSLAASGYTDTQYF.

A single count supports this clone. The chain joins TRBV5-1 to TRBJ1-4; perhaps TRBD1 as D (6 bases). This CDR3 comprises 15 residues. In germline, CDR1 is SGHRS, CDR2 YFSETQ. Trimming took off 6 bases at V and 6 bases at J, with 18 bases between the two ends. CDR3 DNA sequence: TGCGCCAGCACCCCCGTGTGGGGGCGGGATGAAAAACTGTTTTTT. It translates to CASTPVWGRDEKLFF.

Concerning this clone itself: Other DNA sequences in the same sample also yield this CDR3. The chain is built from TRBV15 and TRBJ1-1, with D possibly being TRBD1 (5 bases). V was pared by 0 bases and J by 6 bases, with 14 bases between. Per germline, CDR1 LNHNV and CDR2 YYDKDF (reference sequence). The length of the CDR3 is 15 residues. The chain's CDR3 is CATSRDPSGVAEAFF. The CDR3 region has the DNA TGTGCCACCAGCAGAGACCCGTCGGGGGTCGCTGAAGCTTTCTTT.

The V and J genes are TRBV5-1 and TRBJ2-3; D may be TRBD2 (6 bases). Germline lookup yields CDR1 SGHRS and CDR2 YFSETQ. Deletions cut 2 bases from V and 3 bases from J, with 7 bases between. The CDR3 extends over 13 amino acids. CDR3 nucleotide sequence: TGCGCCAGCAGCTTCGGGACTACAGATACGCAGTATTTT. Its protein product is CASSFGTTDTQYF.

This clone has only a few counts. This chain connects TRBV25-1 to TRBJ2-1; TRBD2 is a possible D gene (5 bases). CDR1 is MGHDK, CDR2 SYGVNS, per germline. CDR3 size: 17 residues. V dropped 3 bases and J dropped 0 bases, with 15 bases sitting between them. CDR3 nucleotide sequence: TGTGCCAGCAGTGATAGCGCCGGAGGAAGCTCCTACAATGAGCAGTTCTTC. It yields the protein CASSDSAGGSSYNEQFF.

J is TRBJ2-5 and V is TRBV29-1, with 11 bases fitting TRBD2. CDR1 and CDR2 from the germline V gene are SQVTM and ANQGSEA. The CDR3 spans 16 residues. The ends lost 3 bases at V and 9 bases at J; junction bases unmatched: 15. CDR3 DNA sequence: TGCAGCGTTGAGGGAGTAGCGGGGGGGCCGGTTATAGCCCAGTACTTC. Encoded protein: CSVEGVAGGPVIAQYF.

The rearrangement joins TRBV30 to TRBJ2-1, with 8 bases aligning to TRBD2. There are 16 residues in the CDR3. CDR1 GTSNPN and CDR2 SVGIG come from the germline V gene (reference sequence). V trimming: 4 bases; J trimming: 0 bases; junction bases outside the gene matches: 8. The DNA of the CDR3 is TGTGCCTGGAACCCGGTCCGGGGGGGCTCCTACAATGAGCAGTTCTTC. Its translation: CAWNPVRGGSYNEQFF.

This chain connects TRBV2 to TRBJ1-4; TRBD1 might be the D (5 bases). Germline values: CDR1 SNHLY, CDR2 FYNNEI. V was clipped by 8 bases and J by 5 bases, with 12 bases between them. This CDR3 has 13 amino acids. The CDR3 sequence: CASGGASNEKLFF. DNA of the CDR3: TGTGCCAGCGGCGGGGCGTCCAATGAAAAACTGTTTTTT.

J is TRBJ1-4 and V is TRBV7-9, with 10 positions matching TRBD1. This CDR3 spans 15 amino acids. The germline V gene encodes CDR1 SEHNR and CDR2 FQNEAQ (reference sequence). Trimming at V came to 5 bases and at J to 6 bases, leaving 6 bases not matched to a gene. The CDR3 sequence is CASSPRTGGHEKLFF. The CDR3 region has the DNA TGTGCCAGCAGCCCAAGGACAGGGGGGCATGAAAAACTGTTTTTT. Full variable domain (rest looked up from reference TRBV7-9 and TRBJ1-4): DTGVSQNPRHKITKRGQNVTFRCDPISEHNRLYWYRQTLGQGPEFLTYFQNEAQLEKSRLLSDRFSAERPKGSFSTLEIQRTEQGDSAMYLCASSPRTGGHEKLFFGSGTQLSVL.

The CDR3 region is CAWRRPGWDGYTF. DNA for the CDR3: TGTGCCTGGAGACGCCCAGGGTGGGATGGCTACACCTTC. The chain recombines TRBV30 with TRBJ1-2; D may be TRBD1 (5 bases). Trimming stripped 3 bases from V and 6 bases from J, with 14 bases between. Germline-derived CDR1 and CDR2 are GTSNPN and SVGIG (reference sequence). This CDR3 has 13 residues.

This chain uses TRBV2 with TRBJ2-2; TRBD1 is a possible D gene (5 bases). The germline V gene encodes CDR1 SNHLY and CDR2 FYNNEI. This CDR3 contains 12 residues. Trimming removed 4 bases at V and 5 bases at J, with 5 bases between. CDR3 sequence: CASSGTTGELFF. The CDR3 coding sequence is TGTGCCAGCAGTGGGACAACCGGGGAGCTGTTTTTT.

The chain joins TRBV5-4 to TRBJ2-3; 8 nucleotides agree with TRBD1. Germline CDR1 reads SGHNT; CDR2 reads YYREEE (reference sequence). V lost 4 bases, J lost 5 bases, and 6 bases stayed unmatched. The CDR3 consists of 14 residues. The CDR3 sequence: CASSTGQGRDTQYF. DNA of the CDR3: TGTGCCAGCAGCACCGGACAGGGACGAGATACGCAGTATTTT.

The chain links TRBV29-1 to TRBJ2-3; unclear D gene. V was cut by 6 bases and J by 2 bases, with 12 bases left in between. The length of the CDR3 is 13 residues. From germline, CDR1 is SQVTM and CDR2 ANQGSEA. CDR3 bases: TGCAGCGTCCCCTTTGGGCCCACAGATACGCAGTATTTT. Its protein product is CSVPFGPTDTQYF.

Regarding this clone: This specimen includes other DNA sequences encoding the same CDR3. The V and J genes are TRBV5-4 and TRBJ2-5, with 9 bases aligning to TRBD2. J gave up 4 bases and V 0 bases, and 1 base lay outside the gene matches. The germline V gene has CDR1 SGHNT and CDR2 YYREEE (reference sequence). CDR3 length: 14 residues. In DNA form, the CDR3 reads TGTGCCAGCAGCTTGGCGCGGGGGGGAGAGACCCAGTACTTC. As protein: CASSLARGGETQYF.

The V call is TRBV7-6, the J call TRBJ2-7; D perhaps matches TRBD2 (7 bases). V was clipped by 5 bases and J by 5 bases, with 22 bases between them. CDR1 is SGHVS and CDR2 is FNYEAQ in the germline V gene. CDR3 length equals 16 residues. Here the CDR3 DNA reads TGTGCCAGCAGCCCCGAGGGGGGGGCGGGATGGGACGAGCAGTACTTC. Its translation: CASSPEGGAGWDEQYF.

The rearrangement uses TRBV10-3 and TRBJ2-3; 10 nucleotides line up with TRBD2. V trimming: 6 bases; J trimming: 5 bases; junction bases outside the gene matches: 5. Germline V lookup: CDR1 ENHRY, CDR2 SYGVKD. The CDR3 has 14 amino acids. CDR3: CAISASGRRDTQYF. The CDR3 DNA sequence: TGTGCCATCAGCGCTAGCGGGAGAAGAGATACGCAGTATTTT.

This chain joins TRBV5-6 and TRBJ2-7, with 11 bases lining up with TRBD2. The germline V gene encodes CDR1 SGHDT and CDR2 YYEEEE. The CDR3 has 15 residues. V was pared by 2 bases and J by 0 bases, with 1 base of the junction left unmatched. CDR3 loop: CASSFGTSGSYEQYF. The CDR3 region has the DNA TGTGCCAGCAGCTTCGGGACTAGCGGCTCCTACGAGCAGTACTTC.

The rearrangement joins TRBV4-3 to TRBJ1-5; tentative D call: TRBD1 (5 bases). This CDR3 contains 15 residues. CDR1 is LGHNA, CDR2 YSLEER, per germline. V lost 5 bases to trimming and J lost 8 bases, with 19 bases between them. The CDR3 reads CASSFGAGNFEPQHF. The DNA for the CDR3 is TGCGCCAGCAGCTTTGGGGCGGGGAATTTTGAGCCCCAGCATTTT.